This TCR beta chain originates from a study of T cells in Graves' hyperthyroidism and ophthalmopathy. In its sample, this clonotype was seen many times. The CDR3 contains 14 residues. Germline loops: CDR1 PRHDT, CDR2 FYEKMQ (reference sequence). V shed 4 bases and J 4 bases; nucleotides not matched to a gene: 4. RNA transcripts provided the source from which TCR beta CDR3 regions were amplified. RT-PCR in the first round (using the HTBI primer set) targeted the TCR CDR3. TCRdb ran MiXCR on the multiplex PCR reads and lists one entry per CDR3 protein. This repertoire shows over 350,000 distinct CDR3 sequences, 18% found once; its top ten account for 35% to 45%.

The V call is TRBV13, the J call TRBJ2-1; TRBD1 matches at 7 bases. The receptor was isolated from a man aged 18-30 years with Graves' ophthalmopathy. The sample consisted of blood. The CDR3 reads CASSSTGVYNEQFF. CDR3 nucleotides: TGTGCCAGCAGCTCAACAGGGGTTTACAATGAGCAGTTCTTC.